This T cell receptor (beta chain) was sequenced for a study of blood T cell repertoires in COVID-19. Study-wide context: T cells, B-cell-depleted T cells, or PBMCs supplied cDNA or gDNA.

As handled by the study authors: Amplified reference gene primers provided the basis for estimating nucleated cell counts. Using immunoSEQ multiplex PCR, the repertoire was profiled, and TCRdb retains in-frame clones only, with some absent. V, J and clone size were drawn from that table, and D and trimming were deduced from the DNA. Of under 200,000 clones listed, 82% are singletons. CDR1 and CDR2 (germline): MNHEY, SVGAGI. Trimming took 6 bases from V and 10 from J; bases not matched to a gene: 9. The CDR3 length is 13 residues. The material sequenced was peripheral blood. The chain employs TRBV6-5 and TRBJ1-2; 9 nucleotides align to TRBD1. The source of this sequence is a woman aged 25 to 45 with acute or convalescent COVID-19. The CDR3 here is CASRGGTGLFYTF. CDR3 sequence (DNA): TGTGCCAGCAGGGGAGGGACAGGGTTATTCTACACCTTC.